This T cell receptor beta chain is from a study of blood T cell repertoires in COVID-19. As handled by the study authors: The authors estimated nucleated cell counts from reference gene primer amplification. Assay used: immunoSEQ multiplex PCR; TCRdb lists only in-frame clones, some missing. V and J calls and clone size are copied from that table; D and trimming were computed from the DNA. The sample yields a few hundred thousand clones, about 83% seen once. CDR1 SGHNT and CDR2 YYREEE come from the germline V gene (reference sequence). V lost 4 bases to trimming and J lost 8 bases, with 20 bases between them. This CDR3 has 15 residues.

The chain recombines TRBV5-4 with TRBJ2-3, with D tentatively TRBD2 (6 bases). Sequences were obtained from peripheral blood. The TCR was taken from a woman in her forties who had recovered from COVID-19. The CDR3 spells CASSQGPPYGGTQYF. CDR3 sequence (DNA): TGTGCCAGCAGCCAGGGACCCCCCTACGGGGGTACGCAGTATTTT.